These 25 T cell receptor beta chains were sequenced from one sample in a study of human T cells and chemical hapten exposure. TCRdb called the RACE reads again in MiXCR, with one record for every CDR3 protein. Of roughly 180,000 distinct CDR3 sequences listed, approximately 14% are singletons. Noted time point: patch test 1, 2 weeks after DPC sensitization. Treatment here: therapeutic diphenylcyclopropenone sensitization with weekly scalp DPC. This material consisted of whole blood, taken in connection with sensitization to the hapten diphenylcyclopropenone (DPC). Receptors were obtained from a woman aged 25 to 39 with alopecia areata. Some clones in this sample may be carry-over from other donors' samples.

The rearrangement uses TRBV20-1 and TRBJ2-3; no reliable D call. Deletions cut 2 bases from V and 4 bases from J, with 16 bases between. The CDR3 contains 15 residues. Germline-derived CDR1 and CDR2 are DFQATT and SNEGSKA (reference sequence). The CDR3 sequence: CSARMGGGPPDTQYF. CDR3 nucleotide sequence: TGCAGTGCTAGAATGGGTGGCGGCCCCCCAGATACGCAGTATTTT.

The chain couples TRBV2 to TRBJ2-5; 7 nucleotides line up with TRBD1. CDR1 is SNHLY and CDR2 is FYNNEI in the germline V gene. Trimming cost V 6 bases and J 2 bases; bases outside gene matches: 6. The CDR3 has 14 residues. CDR3 nucleotide sequence: TGTGCCAGCAGCGAGCGGACAGGACAAGAGACCCAGTACTTC. Amino acid sequence: CASSERTGQETQYF.

This rearrangement joins TRBV28 to TRBJ1-5; tentatively, D is TRBD1 (5 bases). The CDR3 covers 16 residues. Trimming took off 1 base at V and 6 bases at J, with 16 bases between the two ends. The germline V gene encodes CDR1 MDHEN and CDR2 SYDVKM. The CDR3 is CASSLLGVGAGQPQHF. The CDR3 DNA is TGTGCCAGCAGTTTATTAGGGGTAGGGGCGGGTCAGCCCCAGCATTTT.

The chain has TRBV5-4 and TRBJ1-1, with TRBD1 matching 11 bases. CDR1 SGHNT and CDR2 YYREEE come from the germline V gene (reference sequence). CDR3 length: 13 residues. Unmatched junction bases numbered 3, after V lost 4 bases and J lost 7 bases. As DNA, the CDR3 is TGTGCCAGCAGCCTGGACAGGGGGCTTGAAGCTTTCTTT. This gives the protein CASSLDRGLEAFF.

The chain has TRBV29-1 and TRBJ2-6; 7 positions agree with TRBD1. Germline loops: CDR1 SQVTM, CDR2 ANQGSEA. This CDR3 region has 12 residues. After removal of 5 bases from V and 7 bases from J, the junction contained 2 bases not matched to a gene. For the CDR3, the DNA is TGCAGCGTTACAGGGGAAGCCAACGTCCTGACTTTC. Protein product: CSVTGEANVLTF.

This clonotype has just a few counts. The rearrangement uses TRBV20-1 and TRBJ2-7, with 9 positions matching TRBD2. The CDR3 consists of 15 residues. Germline values: CDR1 DFQATT, CDR2 SNEGSKA (reference sequence). After removal of 0 bases from V and 1 base from J, the junction contained 4 bases not matched to a gene. The CDR3 nucleotides read TGCAGTGCTAGAGAGGGAGCGGGAGGATCCTACGAGCAGTACTTC. Its protein is CSAREGAGGSYEQYF.

Comments on this clonotype: A junction boundary mismatches the germline segment, possibly from a read error. The V and J genes are TRBV20-1 and TRBJ2-7; 7 nucleotides match TRBD2. This CDR3 region has 13 residues. In germline, CDR1 is DFQATT, CDR2 SNEGSKA (reference sequence). The CDR3 spells CSARSGISHEQYF. CDR3 sequence (DNA): TGCAGTGCTCGGAGCGGGATCTCCCACGAGCAGTACTTC.

This clonotype has a handful of counts. J is TRBJ2-7 and V is TRBV18, with a possible D match to TRBD2 (6 bases). CDR1 and CDR2 from the germline V gene are KGHSH and LQKENI. This CDR3 region has 13 residues. Trimming pared 6 bases from V and 6 bases from J, leaving 15 bases between. The CDR3, as DNA: TGTGCCAGCTCCCCCGGGGAGGAAGGCGAGCAGTACTTC. This codes for CASSPGEEGEQYF.

This clonotype showed up many times. The gene calls are TRBV28 and TRBJ2-7; D remains ambiguous. The CDR3 consists of 12 residues. Trimming cost V 3 bases and J 0 bases, with 3 bases left between them. Germline CDR1 reads MDHEN; CDR2 reads SYDVKM. In DNA form, the CDR3 reads TGTGCCAGCAGTTTTATCTCCTACGAGCAGTACTTC. As protein: CASSFISYEQYF.

Written as DNA, the CDR3 is TGCAGTGCTAGATTCGCCTTCTGGGATGGGGAGACCCAGTACTTC. Protein product: CSARFAFWDGETQYF. The V gene is TRBV20-1, the J gene TRBJ2-5; D unresolved. V lost 2 bases, J lost 5 bases, and 18 bases lay in between. Looked up from germline, CDR1 is DFQATT and CDR2 is SNEGSKA (reference sequence). The CDR3 consists of 15 residues.

V gene TRBV12-3 or TRBV12-4 combines with J gene TRBJ1-1, with D perhaps matching TRBD1 (6 bases). There are 14 residues in the CDR3. V shed 7 bases and J shed 4 bases, with 16 bases lying between them. CDR3 amino acids: CASNHRDRGTEAFF. CDR3 nucleotide sequence: TGTGCCAGCAACCACAGGGATCGGGGCACTGAAGCTTTCTTT.

The V and J genes are TRBV29-1 and TRBJ1-1; TRBD1 agrees at 7 bases. Germline V gene lookup returns CDR1 SQVTM and CDR2 ANQGSEA. V lost 7 bases, J lost 4 bases, and 3 bases stayed unmatched. This CDR3 comprises 11 residues. CDR3 sequence: CSGHRGTEAFF. The CDR3 DNA reads TGCAGCGGCCACAGGGGCACTGAAGCTTTCTTT.

The V and J genes are TRBV19 and TRBJ2-4; D gene unclear. V shed 3 bases and J shed 1 base, with 10 bases lying between them. Germline values: CDR1 LNHDA, CDR2 SQIVND (reference sequence). There are 15 residues in the CDR3. In nucleotides, the CDR3 is TGTGCCAGTAGTATCCCCGGGCGGGCCAAAAACATTCAGTACTTC. This gives the protein CASSIPGRAKNIQYF.

The count of this clonotype is one. The junction does not match germline at one end; this may be a read error. The chain combines TRBV14 with TRBJ2-3; unclear D gene. The CDR3 is 11 amino acids. Germline V gives CDR1 SGHDN, CDR2 FVKESK. DNA of the CDR3: TGTGCCAGCAGCCAAGGGTCGCTCCAGGATTTT. Its protein product is CASSQGSLQDF.

This chain links TRBV4-3 with TRBJ2-2; D ambiguous. The germline gives CDR1 LGHNA, CDR2 YSLEER. Trimming took off 0 bases at V and 10 bases at J, with 12 bases between the two ends. This CDR3 comprises 14 residues. CDR3 amino acids: CASSQEGSQTELFF. The CDR3 region has the DNA TGCGCCAGCAGCCAAGAAGGCAGTCAAACGGAGCTGTTTTTT.

Only a few counts were recorded for this clonotype. This chain connects TRBV12-3 or TRBV12-4 to TRBJ2-2, with TRBD1 matching over 11 bases. This CDR3 contains 15 residues. V lost 3 bases and J lost 5; bases outside the gene matches: 2. CDR3 sequence (DNA): TGTGCCAGCAGTTTCGGGACAGGGGGGACCGGGGAGCTGTTTTTT. Translation gives CASSFGTGGTGELFF.

This clonotype was seen ten or more times. The genes are TRBV29-1 and TRBJ1-1; D unresolved. Germline assignment: CDR1 SQVTM and CDR2 ANQGSEA. The V and J ends lost 7 bases and 4 bases respectively, with 19 bases between them. The CDR3 covers 14 residues. Written as DNA, the CDR3 is TGCAGCGCCATGACAAGCCAATGGGGCACTGAAGCTTTCTTT. This sequence encodes CSAMTSQWGTEAFF.

The V and J genes are TRBV6-5 and TRBJ2-7, with D maybe TRBD1 (6 bases). Trimming took off 6 bases at V and 2 bases at J, with 20 bases between the two ends. Germline CDR1 is MNHEY and CDR2 is SVGAGI. The CDR3 is made up of 16 amino acids. DNA for the CDR3: TGTGCCAGCAGGGAAAGCGACAGGCTCGGTGCCTACGAGCAGTACTTC. Encoded protein: CASRESDRLGAYEQYF.

This clonotype was seen more than once but under ten times. The rearrangement joins TRBV12-3 or TRBV12-4 to TRBJ1-5, with D perhaps matching TRBD1 (6 bases). Deletions cut 0 bases from V and 4 bases from J, with 13 bases between. There are 16 residues in the CDR3. CDR3 coding DNA: TGTGCCAGCAGTTTAGCAGAGGGGGTTTGGAATCAGCCCCAGCATTTT. Protein: CASSLAEGVWNQPQHF.

The chain joins TRBV20-1 to TRBJ2-5; maybe TRBD2 (5 bases). CDR1 DFQATT and CDR2 SNEGSKA come from the germline V gene (reference sequence). V gave up 5 bases and J gave up 5 bases, with 9 bases separating them. This CDR3 has 11 residues. CDR3 protein: CSALARETQYF. The CDR3 DNA follows: TGCAGTGCTCTAGCTCGGGAGACCCAGTACTTC.

In its sample, this clonotype was seen many times. The rearrangement uses TRBV4-3 and TRBJ2-1; tentative D call: TRBD1 (6 bases). This CDR3 is 15 amino acids long. V dropped 0 bases and J dropped 5 bases, with 11 bases sitting between them. Germline V lookup: CDR1 LGHNA, CDR2 YSLEER. The CDR3 spells CASSQDSPGDNEQFF. The CDR3 DNA sequence: TGCGCCAGCAGCCAAGATAGCCCAGGGGACAATGAGCAGTTCTTC.

The chain has TRBV3-1 and TRBJ2-1; 11 nucleotides align to TRBD2. In germline, CDR1 is LGHDT, CDR2 YNNKEL (reference sequence). CDR3 length: 22 amino acids. V trimming: 3 bases; J trimming: 5 bases; junction bases outside the gene matches: 24. The CDR3 coding sequence is TGTGCCAGCAGCCAGCAAGATTGGACTGACGGACTAGCGGGCTTCCACCACAATGAGCAGTTCTTC. Protein sequence: CASSQQDWTDGLAGFHHNEQFF.

This clonotype was observed at least ten times. This chain connects TRBV18 to TRBJ1-2; 9 bases are shared with TRBD1. The CDR3 loop spans 15 amino acids. The V gene end was trimmed by 6 bases and the J gene end by 3 bases; junction bases not matched to a gene: 8. Germline V gives CDR1 KGHSH, CDR2 LQKENI. CDR3 in amino acids: CASSQTGGRDYGYTF. The CDR3 DNA reads TGTGCCAGCTCCCAAACAGGGGGCCGCGACTATGGCTACACCTTC. Full variable domain (rest looked up from reference TRBV18 and TRBJ1-2): NAGVMQNPRHLVRRRGQEARLRCSPMKGHSHVYWYRQLPEEGLKFMVYLQKENIIDESGMPKERFSAEFPKEGPSILRIQQVVRGDSAAYFCASSQTGGRDYGYTFGSGTRLTVV.

This clonotype was seen a few times. CDR3 nucleotides: TGTGCCAGCAGCTTGATTGGGCGGGCAGGGGGAGAGACCCAGTACTTC. It codes for CASSLIGRAGGETQYF. V and J are TRBV5-4 and TRBJ2-5, with 7 bases that match TRBD1. CDR1 and CDR2 (germline): SGHNT, YYREEE (reference sequence). Trimming at V came to 1 base and at J to 4 bases, leaving 10 bases not matched to a gene. This CDR3 is built from 16 residues. The full variable domain, in which reference TRBV5-4 and TRBJ2-5 provide the parts outside the CDR3, is ETGVTQSPTHLIKTRGQQVTLRCSSQSGHNTVSWYQQALGQGPQFIFQYYREEENGRGNFPPRFSGLQFPNYSSELNVNALELDDSALYLCASSLIGRAGGETQYFGPGTRLLVL.

The chain recombines TRBV29-1 with TRBJ2-1; tentatively, D is TRBD2 (6 bases). V was cut by 7 bases and J by 7 bases, with 11 bases left in between. This CDR3 spans 11 amino acids. Germline CDR1 and CDR2: SQVTM and ANQGSEA. The CDR3 protein is CSATLANEQFF. The CDR3 bases are TGCAGCGCCACCCTAGCGAATGAGCAGTTCTTC.